The clone carrying this TCR beta chain appeared once. The data were taken from a study of cytomegalovirus exposure and HLA in healthy donors. The trim removed 6 bases at V and 11 bases at J, leaving 12 bases unmatched. Germline lookup yields CDR1 MDHEN and CDR2 SYDVKM. This CDR3 comprises 13 residues. The study ran its PCR with 60 Vbeta and 13 Jbeta primers. Libraries were prepared by immunoSEQ multiplex PCR; TCRdb keeps only in-frame clonotypes and omits some of them. The table lists around 130,000 clones, roughly 80% of them singletons. The chain links TRBV28 to TRBJ1-1; 7 bases map to TRBD1. The clonotype comes from a middle-aged woman in good health and CMV-seropositive. The sample taken for sequencing was PBMCs. In DNA form, the CDR3 reads TGTGCCAGCAGAAACTTGAGGGGGCGCGAGGCTTTCTTT. Translation gives CASRNLRGREAFF.